Listed below are T cell receptor beta chains from one sample, sequenced in a study of cytomegalovirus exposure and HLA in healthy donors. Data came from immunoSEQ multiplex PCR; TCRdb stores just in-frame clones and leaves some out. The table lists around 130,000 clones, 70% to 75% of them singletons. The sample comprised PBMCs. These receptors were taken from a woman aged 40 to 50 in good health and CMV-seropositive. The CDR3 runs from the conserved cysteine through the conserved F or W. D genes are given only for firm matches. Clone sizes are given selectively: once, few, many, or a class where the clone is expanded.

D	length	size	V	J	DNA	CDR3
.	14	.	TRBV28	TRBJ1-2	TGTGCCAGCAGCTTGCTCGGGACAAACTATGGCTACACCTTC	CASSLLGTNYGYTF
.	13	.	TRBV11-2	TRBJ2-7	TGTGCCAGCAGCTTACACAGGATCTACGAGCAGTACTTC	CASSLHRIYEQYF
TRBD1	11	once	TRBV19	TRBJ1-2	TGTGCCAGTAGTGACAGGGGTGGCTACACCTTC	CASSDRGGYTF
TRBD1	14	.	TRBV7-3	TRBJ1-1	TGTGCCAGCAGCATGACAGGGGGAAGCACTGAAGCTTTCTTT	CASSMTGGSTEAFF
.	13	.	TRBV5-1	TRBJ1-1	TGCGCCAGCAGCTCCCTCGCGGGGACTGAAGCTTTCTTT	CASSSLAGTEAFF
.	15	.	TRBV9	TRBJ2-7	TGTGCCAGCAGCCAGGACTCACGGCCCTCCTACGAGCAGTACTTC	CASSQDSRPSYEQYF
TRBD2	12	.	TRBV7-9	TRBJ2-4	TGTTCCAGCAGCTTAATTAGCGGGAGTGAACACTTC	CSSSLISGSEHF
.	15	.	TRBV5-5	TRBJ2-1	TGTGCCAGCGGCCACAGGGACAACTTTTACAATGAGCAGTTCTTC	CASGHRDNFYNEQFF
TRBD2	16	.	TRBV19	TRBJ2-1	TGTGCCAGTAGTACCGGGACTAGCAAATATGACAATGAGCAGTTCTTC	CASSTGTSKYDNEQFF
TRBD1	16	.	TRBV2	TRBJ2-1	TGTGCCAGCATCAGACAGGGGACAGGTAAATACAATGAGCAGTTCTTC	CASIRQGTGKYNEQFF
TRBD2	15	.	TRBV5-1	TRBJ2-1	TGCGCCAGCAGCTTTGCGGGAGGGTCAATCAATGAGCAGTTCTTC	CASSFAGGSINEQFF
.	16	.	TRBV4-2	TRBJ1-5	TGTGCCAGCAGCCAAGAAGGGAGGGCGAGCAATCAGCCCCAGCATTTT	CASSQEGRASNQPQHF
.	19	few	TRBV28	TRBJ1-5	TGTGCCAGCAGTTTCCTATTAAGGCTTTGGCGGGACTCCAATCAGCCCCAGCATTTT	CASSFLLRLWRDSNQPQHF
.	16	.	TRBV7-9	TRBJ1-1	TGTGCCAGCAGCGAAGACAGTCTAAGATTGAACACTGAAGCTTTCTTT	CASSEDSLRLNTEAFF
.	14	once	TRBV5-5	TRBJ2-2	TGTGCCAGCAGCCCAGACAGGAGTTTAGGGGAGCTGTTTTTT	CASSPDRSLGELFF
.	16	once	TRBV7-2	TRBJ2-1	TGTGCCAGCAGCTTAGCGGGTGGGCAGGCAAGAAATGAGCAGTTCTTC	CASSLAGGQARNEQFF
TRBD1	13	.	TRBV28	TRBJ1-1	TGTGCCAGCAGCACAGGGGGAAGCACTGAAGCTTTCTTT	CASSTGGSTEAFF
.	12	.	TRBV6-5	TRBJ2-1	TGTGCCAGCAGTTACTTAGCCGGGACTGAGTTCTTC	CASSYLAGTEFF
TRBD1	13	.	TRBV30	TRBJ1-2	TGTGCCTCACGAAAAGGGGGCGACTATGGCTACACCTTC	CASRKGGDYGYTF
TRBD1	16	.	TRBV18	TRBJ1-1	TGTGCCAGCTCACTCCGACAGGGGGGCTTGGACACTGAAGCTTTCTTT	CASSLRQGGLDTEAFF
TRBD1	14	few	TRBV7-8	TRBJ1-1	TGTGCCAGCAGCTTGGACAGGGGCGTCACTGAAGCTTTCTTT	CASSLDRGVTEAFF
.	15	.	TRBV9	TRBJ1-2	TGTGCCAGCAGCGTAGGAGGCACTGCTAACTATGGCTACACCTTC	CASSVGGTANYGYTF
TRBD2	16	.	TRBV13	TRBJ2-7	TGTGCCAGCAGTCCCGTCGATGGGACTAGCGGGGACGAGCAGTACTTC	CASSPVDGTSGDEQYF
.	13	.	TRBV19	TRBJ1-2	TGTGCCAGTAGTACGGGGGGCACCTATGGCTACACCTTC	CASSTGGTYGYTF
TRBD1	16	.	TRBV7-9	TRBJ1-2	TGTGCCAGCAGCCTAACGACAGGGGGAAATAACTATGGCTACACCTTC	CASSLTTGGNNYGYTF
TRBD1	15	few	TRBV6-5	TRBJ1-4	TGTGCCAGCAGTTACTCAGGGACAGGGGGAGAAAAACTGTTTTTT	CASSYSGTGGEKLFF
TRBD1	14	.	TRBV5-1	TRBJ2-1	TGCGCCAGCAGCTTGGGACAGGGGTATTCGGCGCGGTTCTTC	CASSLGQGYSARFF
.	12	.	TRBV9	TRBJ2-7	TGTGCCAGCAGCCCGCGTAATCACGAGCAGTACTTC	CASSPRNHEQYF
TRBD2	17	once	TRBV28	TRBJ2-7	TGTGCCAGCGGGCCGGGACTAGCGGTTACGGCCTCCTACGAGCAGTACTTC	CASGPGLAVTASYEQYF
.	15	.	TRBV18	TRBJ1-1	TGTGCCAGCTCACCTCGGACAGCCATGAACACTGAAGCTTTCTTT	CASSPRTAMNTEAFF
TRBD2	16	.	TRBV4-2	TRBJ2-1	TGTGCCAGCCGCTTGGCGAGCGGGAGGGCCGGGAATGAGCAGTTCTTC	CASRLASGRAGNEQFF
.	12	.	TRBV19	TRBJ2-7	TGTGCCAGTGACAGGTTCTCCTACGAGCAGTACTTC	CASDRFSYEQYF
.	14	.	TRBV5-4	TRBJ2-5	TGTGCCAGCAGGTTTTCCACAGGGTCCGAGACCCAGTACTTC	CASRFSTGSETQYF
.	18	.	TRBV27	TRBJ1-2	TGTGCCAGCACCGGATCCGGGACATCAATGGGCCCAGGCTATGGCTACACCTTC	CASTGSGTSMGPGYGYTF